This paragraph reports one TCR beta chain. This CDR3 has 16 amino acids. The J segment lost 6 bases and the V segment lost 5 bases, leaving 7 bases of the junction unmatched. Germline values: CDR1 SGHTA, CDR2 FQGNSA. The sample belongs to a study of blood T cell repertoires in COVID-19. Assay: immunoSEQ multiplex PCR; the TCRdb copy retains only in-frame clones and omits some. The data hold tens of thousands of clones, with about 91% observed a single time. The sequence derives from a man in his fifties with active COVID-19. The J gene is TRBJ2-1, the V gene TRBV7-2; 13 bases align to TRBD2. The sequencing input was peripheral blood. The CDR3 protein is CASSPRGLAGVNEQFF. The CDR3, as DNA: TGTGCCAGCAGCCCTAGAGGACTAGCGGGAGTCAATGAGCAGTTCTTC. Looking up the rest from reference TRBV7-2 and TRBJ2-1 gives the full variable domain: GAGVSQSPSNKVTEKGKDVELRCDPISGHTALYWYRQSLGQGLEFLIYFQGNSAPDKSGLPSDRFSAERTGGSVSTLTIQRTQQEDSAVYLCASSPRGLAGVNEQFFGPGTRLTVL.